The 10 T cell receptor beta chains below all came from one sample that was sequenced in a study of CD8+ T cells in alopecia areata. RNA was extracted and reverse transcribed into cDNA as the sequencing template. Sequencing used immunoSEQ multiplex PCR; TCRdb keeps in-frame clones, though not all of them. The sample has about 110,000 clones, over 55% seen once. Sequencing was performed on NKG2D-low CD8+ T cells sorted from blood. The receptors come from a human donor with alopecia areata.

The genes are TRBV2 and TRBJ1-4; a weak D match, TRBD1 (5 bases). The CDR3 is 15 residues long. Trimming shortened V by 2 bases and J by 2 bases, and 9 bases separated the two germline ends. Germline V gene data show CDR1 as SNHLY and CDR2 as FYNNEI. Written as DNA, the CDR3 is TGTGCCAGCAGTGAACGAGGGGCTACTAATGAAAAACTGTTTTTT. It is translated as CASSERGATNEKLFF.

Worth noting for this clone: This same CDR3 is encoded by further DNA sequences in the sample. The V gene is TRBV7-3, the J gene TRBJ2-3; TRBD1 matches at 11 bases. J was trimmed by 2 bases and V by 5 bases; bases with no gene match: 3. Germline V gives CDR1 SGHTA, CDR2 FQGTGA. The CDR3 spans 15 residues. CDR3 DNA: TGTGCCAGCAGCCGGACAGGGGGCATCACAGATACGCAGTATTTT. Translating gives CASSRTGGITDTQYF.

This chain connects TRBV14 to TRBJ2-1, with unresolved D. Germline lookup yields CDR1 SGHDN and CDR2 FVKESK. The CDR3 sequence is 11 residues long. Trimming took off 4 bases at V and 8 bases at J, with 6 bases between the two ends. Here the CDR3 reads CASSRHYEQFF. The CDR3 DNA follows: TGTGCCAGCAGCCGCCACTATGAGCAGTTCTTC.

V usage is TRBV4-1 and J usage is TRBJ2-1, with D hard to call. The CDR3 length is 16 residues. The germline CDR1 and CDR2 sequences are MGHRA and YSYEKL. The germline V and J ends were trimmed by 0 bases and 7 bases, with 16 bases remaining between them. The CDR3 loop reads CASSQDVASVWNEQFF. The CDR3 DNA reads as TGCGCCAGCAGCCAAGATGTGGCTAGTGTGTGGAATGAGCAGTTCTTC.

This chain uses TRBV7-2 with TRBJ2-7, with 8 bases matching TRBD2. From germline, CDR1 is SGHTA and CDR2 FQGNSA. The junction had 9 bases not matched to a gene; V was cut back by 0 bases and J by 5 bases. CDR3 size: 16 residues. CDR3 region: CASSLALGLAWDEQYF. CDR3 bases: TGTGCCAGCAGCTTAGCGCTCGGACTAGCCTGGGACGAGCAGTACTTC.

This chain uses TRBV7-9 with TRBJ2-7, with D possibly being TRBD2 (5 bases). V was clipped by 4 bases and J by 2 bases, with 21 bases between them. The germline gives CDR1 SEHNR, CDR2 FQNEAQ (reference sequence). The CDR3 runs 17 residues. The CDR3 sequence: CASSYRELERSPYEQYF. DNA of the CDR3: TGTGCCAGCAGCTATAGGGAGCTGGAAAGAAGTCCCTACGAGCAGTACTTC.

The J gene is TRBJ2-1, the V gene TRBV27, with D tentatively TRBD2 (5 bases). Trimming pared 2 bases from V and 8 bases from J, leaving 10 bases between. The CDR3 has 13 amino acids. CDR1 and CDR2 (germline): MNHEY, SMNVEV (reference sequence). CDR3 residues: CASSLGGKYEQFF. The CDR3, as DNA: TGTGCCAGCAGTTTAGGAGGAAAATATGAGCAGTTCTTC.

CDR3 sequence reads: CASSRVPTGKSSNTEAFF. The CDR3 DNA reads as TGTGCCAGCAGCCGAGTTCCGACAGGGAAATCGTCGAACACTGAAGCTTTCTTT. This chain uses TRBV4-2 with TRBJ1-1, with 7 bases fitting TRBD1. Germline V gene data show CDR1 as LGHNA and CDR2 as YNFKEQ. The V segment lost 4 bases and the J segment 1 base; nucleotides outside the gene matches: 15. This CDR3 contains 18 residues.

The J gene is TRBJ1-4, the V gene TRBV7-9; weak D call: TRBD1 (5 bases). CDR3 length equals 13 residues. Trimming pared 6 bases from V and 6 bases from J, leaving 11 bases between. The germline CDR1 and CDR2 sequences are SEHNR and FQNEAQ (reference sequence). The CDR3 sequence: CASRQAFDEKLFF. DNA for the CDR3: TGTGCCAGCAGACAGGCCTTCGATGAAAAACTGTTTTTT.

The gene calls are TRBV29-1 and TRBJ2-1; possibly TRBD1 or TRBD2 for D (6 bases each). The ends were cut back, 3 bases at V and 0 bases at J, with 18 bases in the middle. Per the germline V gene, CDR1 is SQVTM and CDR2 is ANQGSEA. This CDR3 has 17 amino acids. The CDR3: CSVDLRTGAGSYNEQFF. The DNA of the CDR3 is TGCAGCGTTGACCTACGGACGGGGGCGGGCTCCTACAATGAGCAGTTCTTC.